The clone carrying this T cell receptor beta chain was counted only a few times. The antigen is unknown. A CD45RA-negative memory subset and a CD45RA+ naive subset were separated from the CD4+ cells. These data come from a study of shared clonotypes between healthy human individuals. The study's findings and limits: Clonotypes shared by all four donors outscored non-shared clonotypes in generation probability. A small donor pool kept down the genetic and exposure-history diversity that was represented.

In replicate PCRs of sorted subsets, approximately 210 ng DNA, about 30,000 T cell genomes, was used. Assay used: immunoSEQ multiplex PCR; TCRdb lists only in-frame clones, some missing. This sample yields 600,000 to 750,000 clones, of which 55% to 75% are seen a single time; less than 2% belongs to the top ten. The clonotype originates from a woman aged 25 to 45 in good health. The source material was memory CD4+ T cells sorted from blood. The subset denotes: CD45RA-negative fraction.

This CDR3 reads CASSSEGGGTSSYNEQFF. The DNA for the CDR3 is TGTGCCAGCAGCTCCGAGGGAGGGGGGACAAGCTCCTACAATGAGCAGTTCTTC. The rearrangement joins TRBV7-9 to TRBJ2-1; D might be TRBD2 (7 bases). V shed 4 bases and J shed 0 bases, with 19 bases lying between them. This CDR3 has 18 residues. Germline CDR1 and CDR2: SEHNR and FQNEAQ (reference sequence).